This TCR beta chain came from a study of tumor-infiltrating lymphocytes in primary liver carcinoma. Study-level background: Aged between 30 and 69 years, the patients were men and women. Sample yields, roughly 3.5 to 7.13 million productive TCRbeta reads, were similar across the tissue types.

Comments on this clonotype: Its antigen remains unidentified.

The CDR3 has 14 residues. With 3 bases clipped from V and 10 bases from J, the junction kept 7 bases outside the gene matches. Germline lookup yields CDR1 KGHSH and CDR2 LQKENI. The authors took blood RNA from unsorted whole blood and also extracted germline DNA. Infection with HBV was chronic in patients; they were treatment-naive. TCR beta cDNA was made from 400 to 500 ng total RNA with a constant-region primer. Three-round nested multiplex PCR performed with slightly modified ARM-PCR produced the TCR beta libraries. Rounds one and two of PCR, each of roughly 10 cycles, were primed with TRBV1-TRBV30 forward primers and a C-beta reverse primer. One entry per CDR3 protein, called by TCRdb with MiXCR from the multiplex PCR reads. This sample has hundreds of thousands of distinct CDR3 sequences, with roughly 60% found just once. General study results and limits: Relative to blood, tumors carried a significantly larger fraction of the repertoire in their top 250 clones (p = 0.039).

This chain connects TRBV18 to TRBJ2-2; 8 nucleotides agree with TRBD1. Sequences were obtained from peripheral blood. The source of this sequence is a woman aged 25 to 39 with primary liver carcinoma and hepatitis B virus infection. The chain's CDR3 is CASSPQQGAEELFF. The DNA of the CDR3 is TGTGCCAGCTCACCCCAGCAGGGGGCGGAGGAGCTGTTTTTT.